The T cell receptor beta chain described here comes from a study of T cell responses to AZD1222 COVID-19 vaccine. Whole-study findings and limits: Only after the peak T cell response were repertoires sampled. Reports say nearly half of spike-specific TCRs go after unmutated variant regions.

Assay used: immunoSEQ multiplex PCR; TCRdb lists only in-frame clones, some missing. The table lists 100,000 to 150,000 clones, around 90% of them singletons, with around 1.6% in the top ten. There are 15 residues in the CDR3. The junction had 5 bases not matched to a gene; V was cut back by 7 bases and J by 2 bases. The germline CDR1 and CDR2 sequences are SNHLY and FYNNEI. Notes on this clone: Its antigen is not identified.

This specimen was peripheral blood, taken on day 0 of AZD1222 vaccination. The V and J genes are TRBV2 and TRBJ1-5; 10 positions agree with TRBD1. This receptor was obtained from an adult in good health. CDR3 sequence reads: CASNRDRGGNQPQHF. CDR3 DNA: TGTGCCAGCAACCGGGACAGGGGTGGCAATCAGCCCCAGCATTTT.